This T cell receptor (beta chain) is from a study of T cells in women clearing cervical HPV infection. The CDR3 runs to 18 residues. The germline V gene has CDR1 SGHRS and CDR2 YFSETQ. General study points: Cases carried less TRBV6-7 than controls: 0.11% versus 0.16%.

A note on this clone: Its antigen is as yet unknown. The CDR3 is cut off 3 residues early in the read; its end comes from the germline J gene.

Genomic DNA, averaging approximately 1,300 ng per sample, yielded TCR beta CDR3 via immunoSEQ. Sequenced by immunoSEQ multiplex PCR; TCRdb stores in-frame clones only, minus some. The data show over 35,000 clones, and the top ten clones hold under 40%. The sample was blood buffy coat. The chain uses TRBV5-1 and TRBJ2-3; 10 bases line up with TRBD2. The clonotype comes from a woman aged 18 to 69 with a cervical HPV16 infection that either progressed to CIN3+ or cleared (not recorded which). The DNA read from the CDR3 is TGCGCCAGCAGTAATGGGATGGAAGCGGGGGGGCTGAAAGAGACG. Translated: CASSNGMEAGGLKET. The whole CDR3 protein is CASSNGMEAGGLKETQYF.